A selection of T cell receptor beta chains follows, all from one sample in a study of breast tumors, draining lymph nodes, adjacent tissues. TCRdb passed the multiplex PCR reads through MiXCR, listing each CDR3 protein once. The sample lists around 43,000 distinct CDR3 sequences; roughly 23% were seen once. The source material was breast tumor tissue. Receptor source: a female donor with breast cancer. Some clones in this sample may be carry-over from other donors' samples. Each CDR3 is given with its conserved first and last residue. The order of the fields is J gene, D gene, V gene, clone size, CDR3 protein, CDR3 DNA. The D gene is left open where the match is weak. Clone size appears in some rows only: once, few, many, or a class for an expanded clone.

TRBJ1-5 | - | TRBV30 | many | CAWSVRNNQPQHF | TGTGCCTGGAGTGTCCGGAACAATCAGCCCCAGCATTTT
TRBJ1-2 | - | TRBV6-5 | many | CASRDYGYTF | TGTGCCAGCAGGGACTATGGCTACACCTTC
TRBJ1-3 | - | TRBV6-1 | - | CASSVGTPGSTIYF | TGTGCCAGCAGCGTCGGGACTCCCGGTTCCACCATATATTTT
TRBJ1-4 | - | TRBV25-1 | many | CASSEEWSGQNEKLFF | TGTGCCAGCAGTGAAGAGTGGTCAGGACAAAATGAAAAACTGTTTTTT
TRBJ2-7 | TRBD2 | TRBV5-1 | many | CASSLSPSGSWGSYEQYF | TGCGCCAGCAGCTTGTCCCCTAGCGGGAGTTGGGGGTCCTACGAGCAGTACTTC
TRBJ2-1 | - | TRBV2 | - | CANTGSNEQFF | TGTGCCAATACAGGGTCCAATGAGCAGTTCTTC
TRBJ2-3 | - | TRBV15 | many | CATSRDRGSPNTQYF | TGTGCCACCAGCAGAGATAGGGGTTCTCCGAATACGCAGTATTTT
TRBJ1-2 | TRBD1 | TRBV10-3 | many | CAISERVGTVYGYTF | TGTGCCATCAGTGAACGGGTCGGGACAGTCTATGGCTACACCTTC
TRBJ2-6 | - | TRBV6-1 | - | CASSDDPGGANVLTF | TGTGCCAGCAGTGATGACCCGGGAGGGGCCAACGTCCTGACTTTC
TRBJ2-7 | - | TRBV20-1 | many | CSAARDLSYEQYF | TGCAGTGCTGCCCGGGACTTGTCCTACGAGCAGTACTTC
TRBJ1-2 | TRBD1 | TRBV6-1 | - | CASSFDRDYGYTF | TGTGCCAGCAGTTTTGACAGGGACTATGGCTACACCTTC
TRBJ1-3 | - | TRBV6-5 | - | CASNPCPVEPHSGNTIYF | TGTGCCAGCAATCCTTGTCCCGTTGAGCCACACTCTGGAAACACCATATATTTT
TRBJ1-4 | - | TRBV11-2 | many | CASSLDSVLFF | TGTGCCAGCAGCTTAGATTCGGTTCTGTTTTTT
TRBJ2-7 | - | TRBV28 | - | CASSHRDGYEQYF | TGTGCCAGCTCTCACCGGGACGGCTACGAGCAGTACTTC
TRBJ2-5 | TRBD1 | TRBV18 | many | CASSPVTGGVETQYF | TGTGCCAGCTCCCCCGTGACAGGGGGAGTAGAGACCCAGTACTTC
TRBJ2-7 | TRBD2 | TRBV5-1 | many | CASSVFGTTDYEQYF | TGCGCCAGCAGCGTATTCGGGACTACAGACTACGAGCAGTACTTC
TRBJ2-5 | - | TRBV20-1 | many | CSAREWGSLAETQYF | TGCAGTGCTAGAGAATGGGGGAGTCTAGCCGAGACCCAGTACTTC
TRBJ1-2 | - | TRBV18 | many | CASSPPRGDHYGYTF | TGTGCCAGCTCACCACCACGGGGGGACCACTATGGCTACACCTTC
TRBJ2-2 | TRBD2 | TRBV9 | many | CASSVEPSGYTGELFF | TGTGCCAGCAGCGTAGAGCCTAGCGGCTACACCGGGGAGCTGTTTTTT
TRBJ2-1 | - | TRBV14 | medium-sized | CASSLGNEQFF | TGTGCCAGCAGCTTAGGGAATGAGCAGTTCTTC
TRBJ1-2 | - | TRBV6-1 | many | CASSEGPGMGYGYTF | TGTGCCAGCAGTGAAGGGCCAGGGATGGGATATGGCTACACCTTC
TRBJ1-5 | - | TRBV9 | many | CASSLSGDQPQHF | TGTGCCAGCAGCCTCTCGGGAGATCAGCCCCAGCATTTT
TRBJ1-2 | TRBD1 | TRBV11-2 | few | CASSLDPDRIYGYTF | TGTGCCAGCAGCTTAGATCCGGACAGGATCTATGGCTACACCTTC
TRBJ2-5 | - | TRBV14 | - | CASSRRPRETQYF | TGTGCCAGCAGCCGGCGTCCTCGGGAGACCCAGTACTTC
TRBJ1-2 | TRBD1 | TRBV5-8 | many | CASSSQGVYYGYTF | TGTGCCAGCAGCTCCCAGGGGGTTTACTATGGCTACACCTTC
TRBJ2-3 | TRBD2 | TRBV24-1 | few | CATSDTTIAGAFTDTQYF | TGTGCCACCAGTGACACTACGATAGCGGGGGCCTTCACAGATACGCAGTATTTT
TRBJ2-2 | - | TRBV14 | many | CASSQGGGGNTGELFF | TGTGCCAGCAGCCAAGGAGGTGGAGGAAACACCGGGGAGCTGTTTTTT
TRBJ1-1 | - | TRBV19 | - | CASSTWGQQPREAFF | TGTGCCAGTAGTACGTGGGGGCAGCAACCGAGAGAAGCTTTCTTT
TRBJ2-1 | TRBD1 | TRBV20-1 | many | CSARAGTETYNEQFF | TGCAGTGCTAGAGCCGGGACAGAGACCTACAATGAGCAGTTCTTC
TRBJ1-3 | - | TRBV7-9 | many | CASSLGRGTSGNTIYF | TGTGCCAGCAGCTTGGGACGAGGGACCTCTGGAAACACCATATATTTT
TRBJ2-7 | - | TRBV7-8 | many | CASSAEGGPYEQYF | TGTGCCAGCAGCGCCGAGGGGGGGCCCTACGAGCAGTACTTC
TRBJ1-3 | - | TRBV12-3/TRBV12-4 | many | CASRKMGSGNTIYF | TGTGCCAGCCGGAAGATGGGCTCTGGAAACACCATATATTTT
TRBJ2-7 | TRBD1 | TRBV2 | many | CASHADRGGAEQYF | TGTGCCAGTCATGCCGACAGGGGGGGCGCCGAGCAGTACTTC
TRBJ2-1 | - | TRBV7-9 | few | CASSLWGSNEQFF | TGTGCCAGCAGCTTATGGGGTAGCAATGAGCAGTTCTTC
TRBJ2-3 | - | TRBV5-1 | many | CASRWDLPDTQYF | TGCGCCAGCAGATGGGACTTACCAGATACGCAGTATTTT
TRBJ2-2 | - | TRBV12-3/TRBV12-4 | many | CASSLVGTLGELFF | TGTGCCAGCAGTTTAGTCGGGACTCTCGGGGAGCTGTTTTTT
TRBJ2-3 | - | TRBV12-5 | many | CASGLARGRTADTQYF | TGTGCTAGTGGTTTGGCACGAGGACGCACGGCAGATACGCAGTATTTT
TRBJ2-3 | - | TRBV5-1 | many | CASWGGSDTQYF | TGCGCCAGCTGGGGCGGCAGTGATACGCAGTATTTT
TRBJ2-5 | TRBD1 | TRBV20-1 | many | CSARPPGTAETQYF | TGCAGTGCCCGCCCTCCCGGGACAGCAGAGACCCAGTACTTC
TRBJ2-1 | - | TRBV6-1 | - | CASSPLADYNEQFF | TGTGCCAGCAGCCCTTTGGCGGATTACAATGAGCAGTTCTTC
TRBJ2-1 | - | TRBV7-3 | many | CASSKTRGNEQFF | TGTGCCAGCAGCAAGACCAGGGGTAATGAGCAGTTCTTC
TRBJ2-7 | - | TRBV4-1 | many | CASSQAGRAEEQYF | TGCGCCAGCAGCCAAGCGGGTAGGGCAGAAGAGCAGTACTTC
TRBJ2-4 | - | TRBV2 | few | CASSYRTGRELAKNIQYF | TGTGCCAGCAGCTACCGGACAGGGCGGGAGTTAGCCAAAAACATTCAGTACTTC
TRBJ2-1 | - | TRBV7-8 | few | CASSSRRDNEQFF | TGTGCCAGCAGCTCGCGACGGGACAATGAGCAGTTCTTC
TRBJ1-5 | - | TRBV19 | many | CASSPTGSIQPQHF | TGTGCCAGTAGTCCCACAGGGTCCATTCAGCCCCAGCATTTT
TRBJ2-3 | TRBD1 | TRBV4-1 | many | CASSLAGQGAADTQYF | TGCGCCAGCAGCCTAGCAGGACAGGGGGCGGCAGATACGCAGTATTTT
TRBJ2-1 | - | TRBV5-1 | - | CATRIGITYNEQFF | TGCGCCACCCGTATCGGAATTACCTACAATGAGCAGTTCTTC
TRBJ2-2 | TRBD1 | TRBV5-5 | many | CASSLEGGPSNTGELFF | TGTGCCAGCAGCTTGGAAGGGGGCCCATCGAACACCGGGGAGCTGTTTTTT
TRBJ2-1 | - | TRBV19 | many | CASSIGGNSYNEQFF | TGTGCCAGTAGTATAGGAGGAAACTCCTACAATGAGCAGTTCTTC
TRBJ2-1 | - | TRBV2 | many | CASWAVRNEQFF | TGTGCCAGCTGGGCAGTCCGCAATGAGCAGTTCTTC